This T cell receptor beta chain was found in a study of CD8 T cells in ankylosing spondylitis. Study-wide findings and caveats: Ankylosing spondylitis blood seemed to carry a telltale TCR beta motif made of under ten highly homologous variants. Clones linked to disease were reported to show significant enrichment in matched ankylosing spondylitis synovial fluid. Disease-linked clones bore a CD8+ phenotype and were relatively rare in peripheral blood.

A remark on this clonotype: The antigen is unknown.

A single record per CDR3 protein comes from TCRdb applying MiXCR to the 5' RACE reads. This sample yields approximately 300,000 distinct CDR3 sequences, of which roughly 20% are seen a single time; under 8.5% belongs to the top ten. Deletions cut 1 base from V and 8 bases from J, with 13 bases between. CDR1 is SGHRS and CDR2 is YFSETQ in the germline V gene. The CDR3 loop spans 15 amino acids. Material for sequencing was blood, either unsorted or a sorted T cell fraction (not recorded which). J is TRBJ1-6 and V is TRBV5-1; the D gene is possibly TRBD1 (6 bases). The sequence derives from a male donor with ankylosing spondylitis or in good health (not recorded which). CDR3 region: CASSLYTGRDSPLHF. CDR3 coding DNA: TGCGCCAGCAGCTTGTATACAGGGAGAGATTCACCCCTCCACTTT.